The present entry profiles one TCR beta chain with its context. The antigen is unknown. The data were obtained in a study of PD-L1 blockade in urothelial cancer. Background on the study: Men with urothelial cancer arising in the bladder made up about 90% of the roughly 29 patients. Analysis of the blood was performed 3 weeks (second dose) and 6 weeks after treatment start.

Study-wide results and limits: Stronger expansion of tumor-associated clones in blood at 3 weeks distinguished durable-benefit patients.

Time point given: pretreatment peripheral blood. Sequencing was performed with immunoSEQ multiplex PCR; in TCRdb, only in-frame clones are kept and a portion is missing. The sample holds 30,000 to 40,000 clones, around 81% seen once. The source is an elderly man with urothelial cancer. The sample here was PBMCs, taken around atezolizumab (anti-PD-L1) treatment.

As DNA, the CDR3 is TGTGCTGTCGGAAAGGGAGGGGAGAACTATGGCTACACCTTC. Its protein is CAVGKGGENYGYTF. The chain joins TRBV19 to TRBJ1-2, with D perhaps TRBD1 (5 bases). The CDR3 covers 14 residues. In germline, CDR1 is LNHDA, CDR2 SQIVND (reference sequence).